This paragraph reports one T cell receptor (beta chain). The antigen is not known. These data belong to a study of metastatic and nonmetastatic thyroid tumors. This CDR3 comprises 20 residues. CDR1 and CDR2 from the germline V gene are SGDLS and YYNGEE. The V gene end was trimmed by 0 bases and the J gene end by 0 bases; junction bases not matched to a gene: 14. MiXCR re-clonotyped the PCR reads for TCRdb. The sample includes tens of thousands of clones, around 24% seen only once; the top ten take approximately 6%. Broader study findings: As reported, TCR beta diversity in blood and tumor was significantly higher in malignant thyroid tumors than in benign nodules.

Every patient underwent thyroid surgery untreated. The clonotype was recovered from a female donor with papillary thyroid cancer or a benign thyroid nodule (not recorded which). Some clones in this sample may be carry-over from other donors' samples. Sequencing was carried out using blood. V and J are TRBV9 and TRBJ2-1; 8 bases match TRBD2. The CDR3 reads CASSVGGGRTSGSSYNEQFF. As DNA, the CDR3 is TGTGCCAGCAGCGTAGGAGGGGGACGTACTAGCGGCAGCTCCTACAATGAGCAGTTCTTC.